The 21 T cell receptor beta chains reported below all come from one sample, sequenced in a study of T-cell memory formation after mild COVID-19. TCRdb called the 5' RACE reads again in MiXCR, with one record for every CDR3 protein. The sample consists of 270,000 or so distinct CDR3 sequences, around 15% of them appearing once. Sequencing was performed on PBMCs or a T cell subset sorted from them (not recorded which). All receptors come from a man aged 18 to 30 who had mild COVID-19 (a few samples of this study predate the infection). Cell type and time point are not known.

The chain's CDR3 is CASSLHGHNSPLHF. Here the CDR3 DNA reads TGTGCCAGCAGCTTACACGGACACAATTCACCCCTCCACTTT. The V gene is TRBV7-2, the J gene TRBJ1-6; D possibly corresponds to TRBD1 (5 bases). The V end was cut by 2 bases, the J end by 7 bases, with 9 bases between. Germline lookup yields CDR1 SGHTA and CDR2 FQGNSA. This CDR3 is 14 amino acids long.

This clonotype was counted at least ten times. The chain employs TRBV12-3 or TRBV12-4 and TRBJ2-1; 9 positions agree with TRBD1. The length of the CDR3 is 13 residues. Trimming took 7 bases from V and 4 from J; bases not matched to a gene: 2. Written as DNA, the CDR3 is TGTGCCAGCACCGGGACAGGGTACAATGAGCAGTTCTTC. Residues: CASTGTGYNEQFF.

V usage is TRBV4-3 and J usage is TRBJ1-1; D unclear. Deletions cut 5 bases from V and 3 bases from J, with 10 bases between. This CDR3 region has 13 residues. The germline V gene has CDR1 LGHNA and CDR2 YSLEER. The CDR3 is CASSLQRYTEAFF. Here the CDR3 DNA reads TGCGCCAGCAGCTTGCAGAGATACACTGAAGCTTTCTTT.

This clonotype has only a few counts. The V call is TRBV7-2, the J call TRBJ2-3; the match to TRBD2 covers 7 bases. Germline V CDR1 and CDR2: SGHTA, FQGNSA. The CDR3 is 16 residues long. The V and J ends lost 6 bases and 4 bases, in that order; junction bases with no gene match: 13. The CDR3 sequence: CASSEGLHYAADTQYF. CDR3 DNA sequence: TGTGCCAGCAGTGAGGGACTACACTATGCAGCAGATACGCAGTATTTT.

The V call is TRBV7-9, the J call TRBJ2-3; no firm D call. The CDR3 contains 13 residues. Per germline, CDR1 SEHNR and CDR2 FQNEAQ (reference sequence). The V and J ends lost 5 bases and 9 bases respectively, with 15 bases between them. The CDR3 DNA sequence: TGTGCCAGCAGCCTCCCGCCGACCATAACGCAGTATTTT. It is translated as CASSLPPTITQYF.

The table lists this clonotype with many counts. The V gene is TRBV5-1, the J gene TRBJ1-2; TRBD1 might be the D (6 bases). Germline loops: CDR1 SGHRS, CDR2 YFSETQ. V was trimmed by 0 bases and J by 8 bases, leaving 11 bases between them. There are 13 residues in the CDR3. Written as DNA, the CDR3 is TGCGCCAGCAGCTTGGAACAGGGTAGGGGCTACACCTTC. Encoded protein: CASSLEQGRGYTF.

This clonotype has only a few counts. At one end, the junction sequence differs from germline, possibly due to a read error. The chain recombines TRBV7-3 with TRBJ1-2; D may be TRBD1 (5 bases). The CDR3 is 16 amino acids. Germline lookup yields CDR1 SGHTA and CDR2 FQGTGA. CDR3 residues: CASSLTPRDGLYGYTF. In DNA, the CDR3 is TGTGCCAGCAGCCTAACCCCCCGGGACGGGCTCTATGGCTACACCTTC.

This clonotype was counted between two and nine times. The chain uses TRBV24-1 and TRBJ2-1; D might be TRBD1 or TRBD2, each matching 6 bases. Germline CDR1 is KGHDR and CDR2 is SFDVKD. The CDR3 totals 16 residues. Trimming pared 1 base from V and 7 bases from J, leaving 16 bases between. This CDR3 is CATSDLNGRGGNEQFF. CDR3 DNA: TGTGCCACCAGTGATTTAAATGGACGAGGGGGGAATGAGCAGTTCTTC.

This rearrangement joins TRBV24-1 to TRBJ2-1; TRBD1 aligns across 8 bases. The CDR3 contains 16 residues. Germline V gene lookup returns CDR1 KGHDR and CDR2 SFDVKD. V was clipped by 0 bases and J by 4 bases; unmatched bases: 4. CDR3 residues: CATSDLPQGGYNEQFF. The CDR3 region has the DNA TGTGCCACCAGTGATTTGCCACAGGGGGGATACAATGAGCAGTTCTTC.

The rearrangement uses TRBV12-3 or TRBV12-4 and TRBJ2-5; the D gene is possibly TRBD2 (6 bases). The V end lost 4 bases, the J end lost 1 base, and 13 bases lay between the germline ends. CDR3 length: 15 residues. CDR3 DNA: TGTGCCAGCAGTTCCCCGGACTACGGCCAAGAGACCCAGTACTTC. This translates into CASSSPDYGQETQYF.

In this sample, this clonotype turned up a few times. The CDR3 region is CASSTGQTTGELFF. In DNA form, the CDR3 reads TGTGCCAGCAGTACGGGACAGACCACCGGGGAGCTGTTTTTT. V is TRBV12-3 or TRBV12-4 and J is TRBJ2-2, with 7 bases that match TRBD1. This CDR3 region has 14 residues. The V gene end was trimmed by 5 bases and the J gene end by 4 bases; junction bases not matched to a gene: 4.

This clonotype was counted a few times. This sequence joins TRBV9 and TRBJ2-7; weak D call: TRBD2 (6 bases). V dropped 0 bases and J dropped 4 bases, with 14 bases sitting between them. Germline loops: CDR1 SGDLS, CDR2 YYNGEE. This CDR3 comprises 15 residues. This CDR3 reads CASSVGAEGRYEQYF. The CDR3 nucleotides are TGTGCCAGCAGCGTAGGGGCGGAGGGTAGGTACGAGCAGTACTTC.

As DNA, the CDR3 is TGTGCCAGCTCACCGACTGGACTAGCGGGGTCCCCAGATACGCAGTATTTT. It yields the protein CASSPTGLAGSPDTQYF. The V gene is TRBV18, the J gene TRBJ2-3, with TRBD2 matching over 12 bases. Germline assignment: CDR1 KGHSH and CDR2 LQKENI. This CDR3 spans 17 amino acids. The trim removed 3 bases at V and 4 bases at J, leaving 8 bases unmatched. Drawing the rest from reference TRBV18 and TRBJ2-3, the complete variable domain is NAGVMQNPRHLVRRRGQEARLRCSPMKGHSHVYWYRQLPEEGLKFMVYLQKENIIDESGMPKERFSAEFPKEGPSILRIQQVVRGDSAAYFCASSPTGLAGSPDTQYFGPGTRLTVL.

The chain has TRBV20-1 and TRBJ1-2, with 8 nucleotides matching TRBD1. In germline, CDR1 is DFQATT, CDR2 SNEGSKA (reference sequence). Germline trimming cut 5 bases from V and 8 bases from J; bases unmatched to any gene: 13. This CDR3 spans 14 amino acids. The CDR3: CSARMRTGFGGYTF. The CDR3 DNA follows: TGCAGTGCTCGCATGCGGACAGGGTTCGGGGGCTACACCTTC.

Here the CDR3 reads CSVASTRGQPQHF. The CDR3 DNA reads TGCAGTGTTGCTTCCACTAGGGGTCAGCCCCAGCATTTT. The chain has TRBV20-1 and TRBJ1-5; tentative D call: TRBD1 (5 bases). The V end lost 7 bases, the J end lost 6 bases, and 16 bases lay between the germline ends. The germline V gene encodes CDR1 DFQATT and CDR2 SNEGSKA (reference sequence). The CDR3 covers 13 residues.

This clonotype was counted a single time. The junction does not match germline at one end; this may be a read error. The chain joins TRBV18 to TRBJ1-5, with D perhaps matching TRBD1 (5 bases). There are 15 residues in the CDR3. The V gene's germline CDR1 is KGHSH and CDR2 LQKENI. This chain's CDR3 is CASSPPGPLNKPQHF. CDR3 bases: TGTGCCAGCTCACCACCGGGACCGCTCAATAAGCCCCAGCATTTT.

The CDR3 DNA sequence: TGTGCCAGCAGCGTAGCTACTGCGGGGAGCGCCGGGGAGCTGTTTTTT. Translation: CASSVATAGSAGELFF. This chain connects TRBV9 to TRBJ2-2; possible D gene TRBD2, 6 bases. Deletions cut 0 bases from V and 6 bases from J, with 15 bases between. The germline V gene has CDR1 SGDLS and CDR2 YYNGEE. The CDR3 totals 16 residues.

The chain has TRBV5-1 and TRBJ2-5; TRBD1 agrees at 8 bases. The CDR3 consists of 14 residues. Trimming cost V 3 bases and J 4 bases; bases outside gene matches: 5. Looked up from germline, CDR1 is SGHRS and CDR2 is YFSETQ. The CDR3 here is CASSSGQVRETQYF. In DNA, the CDR3 is TGCGCCAGCAGCTCGGGACAGGTACGAGAGACCCAGTACTTC.

This clonotype came up a few times. The V and J genes are TRBV24-1 and TRBJ2-3; D ambiguous. Germline V CDR1 and CDR2: KGHDR, SFDVKD. V lost 4 bases and J 3 bases, leaving 7 bases between the germline ends. This CDR3 contains 13 residues. CDR3 DNA sequence: TGTGCCACCAGTGAGTCGGCTACAGATACGCAGTATTTT. This sequence encodes CATSESATDTQYF.

The chain couples TRBV6-5 to TRBJ2-1, with D hard to call. The CDR3 is made up of 12 amino acids. CDR1 is MNHEY and CDR2 is SVGAGI in the germline V gene. The ends were cut back, 4 bases at V and 5 bases at J, with 6 bases in the middle. The CDR3 reads CASSLGDNEQFF. The CDR3 bases are TGTGCCAGCAGTTTAGGAGACAATGAGCAGTTCTTC.

This clonotype occurred a few times. The chain couples TRBV27 to TRBJ1-1; D uncertain. The ends were cut back, 5 bases at V and 8 bases at J, with 15 bases in the middle. The CDR3 is 13 amino acids. CDR1 is MNHEY and CDR2 is SMNVEV in the germline V gene (reference sequence). The CDR3 DNA sequence: TGTGCCAGCAGTCGATCCACCTTACCAGAAGCTTTCTTT. Protein: CASSRSTLPEAFF.